One and the same sample provided the 5 T cell receptor beta chains below, sequenced in a study of T cell changes during pregnancy in multiple sclerosis. Repertoires were generated with immunoSEQ multiplex PCR, while TCRdb's copy carries only in-frame clones and drops some. The sample records 43,000 or so clones, more than 85% being singletons. The sample was peripheral blood, taken in the third trimester of pregnancy. These receptors were obtained from a female donor with multiple sclerosis, enrolled in a pregnancy study.

The chain is built from TRBV18 and TRBJ2-7; 7 bases are shared with TRBD1. Germline loops: CDR1 KGHSH, CDR2 LQKENI. V lost 3 bases to trimming and J lost 2 bases; unmatched junction nucleotides: 4. The CDR3 runs 14 residues. The DNA of the CDR3 is TGTGCCAGCTCACCTGTGACAGGGACCTACGAGCAGTACTTC. Protein sequence: CASSPVTGTYEQYF.

This sequence joins TRBV11-2 and TRBJ1-1; 7 bases agree with TRBD1. The CDR3 consists of 13 residues. Trimming removed 5 bases from V and 4 bases from J; junction bases left unmatched: 4. From germline, CDR1 is SGHAT and CDR2 FQNNGV. The CDR3 here is CASSSSGGTEAFF. The CDR3 nucleotides are TGTGCCAGCAGCAGTTCAGGGGGCACTGAAGCTTTCTTT.

The chain recombines TRBV7-8 with TRBJ2-1, with 7 bases fitting TRBD2. The CDR3 length is 13 residues. Germline V gives CDR1 SGHVS, CDR2 FQNEAQ. Trimming cost V 2 bases and J 8 bases; bases outside gene matches: 3. The CDR3 reads CASSLSGEDEQFF. In DNA, the CDR3 is TGTGCCAGCAGCTTAAGCGGGGAAGATGAGCAGTTCTTC.

The chain recombines TRBV7-3 with TRBJ2-1; 9 bases are shared with TRBD2. The CDR3 runs 13 residues. J lost 9 bases, V lost 6 bases, and 6 bases had no gene match. Germline CDR1 and CDR2: SGHTA and FQGTGA. CDR3 sequence reads: CASRSSGTSEQFF. In DNA, the CDR3 is TGTGCCAGCAGGTCTAGCGGGACCAGTGAGCAGTTCTTC.

The V and J genes are TRBV28 and TRBJ1-5; D unresolved. Germline V gives CDR1 MDHEN, CDR2 SYDVKM. The CDR3 is 11 residues long. V lost 8 bases and J lost 7, with 9 bases in between. The CDR3 nucleotides are TGTGCCAGCCGGGGTGGCCAGCCCCAGCATTTT. Translated: CASRGGQPQHF.